This TCR beta chain was observed in a study of neurological immune-mediated disorders. Regarding the study as a whole: For the multiple sclerosis repertoire cluster, an association with any clinical or MRI feature was absent.

Germline values: CDR1 SGHVS, CDR2 FQNEAQ. This CDR3 has 14 amino acids. Trimming removed 5 bases at V and 2 bases at J, with 9 bases between. The study built unsorted libraries from 2 million PBMCs kept at -80 C. cDNA was made by 5'RACE with 10-nucleotide random UMIs. Every sequencing run returned over 180 million TCR-beta sequences, which were derived from 15-18 subjects. TCRdb processed the 5' RACE reads anew with MiXCR; each CDR3 protein has one entry. The table shows more than 40,000 distinct CDR3 sequences, with approximately 2.8% occurring only once. In this sample, this clonotype turned up many times. What it recognizes is unknown.

Sequenced input: PBMCs. The sequence was collected from a woman between 45 and 60 years old with multiple sclerosis. The gene calls are TRBV7-8 and TRBJ1-4; no firm D call. CDR3: CASSRGRTNEKLFF. CDR3 nucleotide sequence: TGTGCCAGCAGCCGAGGCAGGACTAATGAAAAACTGTTTTTT.